This T cell receptor beta chain was documented in a study of T-cell reconstitution after alpha-beta-depleted transplantation in children. The table lists this clonotype with a few counts. Using unique molecular identifiers, the investigators prepared the TCRbeta library. TCRdb reanalysed the PCR reads using MiXCR and keeps one entry per CDR3 protein. The sample shows about 400,000 distinct CDR3 sequences, approximately 20% of them seen only once. Germline V gene data show CDR1 as DFQATT and CDR2 as SNEGSKA (reference sequence). The ends lost 5 bases at V and 4 bases at J; junction bases unmatched: 10. This CDR3 region has 15 residues.

This receptor was identified in a human donor who donated a stem cell graft to a child with acute myeloid leukemia. V is TRBV20-1 and J is TRBJ2-5, with 10 bases that match TRBD2. The specimen comprised PBMCs from the stem cell graft donor, sampled from the stem cell graft. The CDR3 DNA sequence: TGCAGTGCTGGCGGGGTAGCGGGAGGCGGAGAGACCCAGTACTTC. The encoded protein is CSAGGVAGGGETQYF.